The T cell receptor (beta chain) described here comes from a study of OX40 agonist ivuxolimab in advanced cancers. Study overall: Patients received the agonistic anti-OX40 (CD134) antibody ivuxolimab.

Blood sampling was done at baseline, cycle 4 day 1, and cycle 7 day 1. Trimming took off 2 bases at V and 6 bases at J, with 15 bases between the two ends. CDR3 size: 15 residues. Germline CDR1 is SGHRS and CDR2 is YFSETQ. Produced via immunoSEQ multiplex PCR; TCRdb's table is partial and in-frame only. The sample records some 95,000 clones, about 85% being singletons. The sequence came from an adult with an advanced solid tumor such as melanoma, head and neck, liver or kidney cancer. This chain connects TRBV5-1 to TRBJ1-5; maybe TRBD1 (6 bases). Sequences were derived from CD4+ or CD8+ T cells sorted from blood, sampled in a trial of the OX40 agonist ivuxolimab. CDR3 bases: TGCGCCAGCAGCTTCGGAACAGGGCAGAGTCAGCCCCAGCATTTT. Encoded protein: CASSFGTGQSQPQHF.